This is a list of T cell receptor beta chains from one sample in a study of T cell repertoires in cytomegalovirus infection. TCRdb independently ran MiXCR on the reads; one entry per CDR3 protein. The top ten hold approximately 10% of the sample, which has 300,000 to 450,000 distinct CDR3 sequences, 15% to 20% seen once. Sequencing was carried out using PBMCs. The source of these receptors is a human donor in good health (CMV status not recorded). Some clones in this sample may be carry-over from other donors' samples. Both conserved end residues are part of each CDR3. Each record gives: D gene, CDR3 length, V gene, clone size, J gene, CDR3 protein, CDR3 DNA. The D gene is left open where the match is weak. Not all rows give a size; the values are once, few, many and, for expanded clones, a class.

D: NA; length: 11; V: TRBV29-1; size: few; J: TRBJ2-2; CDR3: CSGRNTGELFF; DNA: TGCAGCGGACGGAACACCGGGGAGCTGTTTTTT
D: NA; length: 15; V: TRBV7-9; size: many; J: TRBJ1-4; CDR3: CASSLWTATNEKLFF; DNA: TGTGCCAGCAGCCTCTGGACCGCAACTAATGAAAAACTGTTTTTT
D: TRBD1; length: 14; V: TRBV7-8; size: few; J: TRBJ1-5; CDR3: CASTPGTGDQPQHF; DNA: TGTGCCAGCACCCCCGGGACAGGGGATCAGCCCCAGCATTTT
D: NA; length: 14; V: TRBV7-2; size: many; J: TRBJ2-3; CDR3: CASSPQQGGDTQYF; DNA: TGTGCCAGCAGTCCCCAGCAGGGTGGGGATACGCAGTATTTT
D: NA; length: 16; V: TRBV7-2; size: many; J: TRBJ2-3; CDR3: CASSSRSARSTDTQYF; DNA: TGTGCCAGCAGCTCGCGGTCGGCCCGTAGCACAGATACGCAGTATTTT
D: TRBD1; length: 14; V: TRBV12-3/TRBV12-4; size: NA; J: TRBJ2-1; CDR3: CASSLTGGHNEQFF; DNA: TGTGCCAGCAGTTTAACAGGGGGGCACAATGAGCAGTTCTTC
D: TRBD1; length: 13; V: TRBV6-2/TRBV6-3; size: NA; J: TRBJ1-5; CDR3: CVPTGGINQPQHF; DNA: TGTGTCCCCACAGGGGGCATCAACCAGCCCCAGCATTTT
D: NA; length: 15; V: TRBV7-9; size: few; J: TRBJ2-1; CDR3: CASSLEQRIYNEQFF; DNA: TGTGCCAGCAGCTTAGAGCAGCGGATCTACAATGAGCAGTTCTTC
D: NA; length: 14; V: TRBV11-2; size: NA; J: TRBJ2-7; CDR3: CASSLGRAIYEQYF; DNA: TGTGCCAGCAGCTTAGGTAGAGCCATCTACGAGCAGTACTTC
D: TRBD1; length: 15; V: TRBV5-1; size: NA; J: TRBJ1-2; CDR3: CASSLDVGGGYGYTF; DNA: TGCGCCAGCAGCTTGGACGTAGGGGGCGGTTATGGCTACACCTTC
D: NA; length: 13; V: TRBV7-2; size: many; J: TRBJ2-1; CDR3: CASSLNLASEQFF; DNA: TGTGCCAGCAGCTTAAACCTAGCGAGTGAGCAGTTCTTC
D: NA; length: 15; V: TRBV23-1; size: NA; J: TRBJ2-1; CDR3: CASSQSAGQHNEQFF; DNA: TGCGCCAGCAGTCAATCCGCGGGACAGCACAATGAGCAGTTCTTC
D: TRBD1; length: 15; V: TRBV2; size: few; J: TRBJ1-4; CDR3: CASRWTGRSNEKLFF; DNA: TGTGCCAGCAGGTGGACAGGGAGGTCTAATGAAAAACTGTTTTTT
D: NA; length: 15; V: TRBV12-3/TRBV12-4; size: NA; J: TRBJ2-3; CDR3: CASSSGGPRTDTQYF; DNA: TGTGCCAGCAGTAGCGGTGGGCCCCGCACAGATACGCAGTATTTT
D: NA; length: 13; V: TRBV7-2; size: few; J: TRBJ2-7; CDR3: CASSVGREYEQYF; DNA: TGTGCCAGCAGCGTGGGACGAGAATACGAGCAGTACTTC
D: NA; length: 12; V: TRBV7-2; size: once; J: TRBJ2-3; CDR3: CASSPRPGTQYF; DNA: TGTGCCAGCAGCCCTAGACCGGGTACGCAGTATTTT
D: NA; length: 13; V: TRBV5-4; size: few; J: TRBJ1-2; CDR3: CASSLDSRRGYTF; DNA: TGTGCCAGCAGCTTGGACAGCCGACGTGGCTACACCTTC
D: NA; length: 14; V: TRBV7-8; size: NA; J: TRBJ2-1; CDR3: CASSLAGWGSRQFF; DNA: TGTGCCAGCAGCTTAGCGGGGTGGGGGTCTAGACAGTTCTTC
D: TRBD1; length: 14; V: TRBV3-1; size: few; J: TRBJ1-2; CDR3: CASSPMDRGNGYTF; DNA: TGTGCCAGCAGCCCAATGGACAGGGGCAATGGCTACACCTTC
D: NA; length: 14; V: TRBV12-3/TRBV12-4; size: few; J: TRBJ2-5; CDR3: CASSPGEPQETQYF; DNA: TGTGCCAGCAGTCCCGGCGAGCCCCAAGAGACCCAGTACTTC
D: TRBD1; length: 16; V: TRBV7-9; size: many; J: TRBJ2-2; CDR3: CASSQTRGRPTGELFF; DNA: TGTGCCAGCAGCCAGACGAGGGGGCGCCCTACCGGGGAGCTGTTTTTT
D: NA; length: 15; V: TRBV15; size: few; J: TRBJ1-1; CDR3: CATSRDWVSNTEAFF; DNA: TGTGCCACCAGCAGGGATTGGGTCTCGAACACTGAAGCTTTCTTT
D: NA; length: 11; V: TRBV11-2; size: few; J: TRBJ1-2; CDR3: CASSGQKGYTF; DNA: TGTGCCAGCAGCGGTCAAAAAGGCTACACCTTC